This record concerns one TCR beta chain sequence. Its antigen is unknown. These data originate in a study of Tregs in tolerant kidney transplant recipients. Broader study findings: Expanding Tregs on activated donor B cells appeared to best identify donor-specific TCRbeta clones. The small number of patients limits these findings pending further validation.

TCRdb's table, derived via immunoSEQ multiplex PCR, lists solely in-frame clones and lacks some. The sample has about 44,000 clones, roughly 95% seen once. V shed 1 base and J 4 bases; nucleotides not matched to a gene: 8. The CDR3 loop spans 16 amino acids. Germline CDR1 and CDR2: SGHNT and YENEEA. This rearrangement joins TRBV11-3 to TRBJ2-5, with 8 bases matching TRBD1. This clonotype was sampled from a human donor in good health. Sequenced material: Tregs from blood cultured with allogeneic cells. The CDR3 nucleotides read TGTGCCAGCAGCTTAGGAGGGAGCAGGGGGCGAGAGACCCAGTACTTC. Protein product: CASSLGGSRGRETQYF.